This T cell receptor beta chain is drawn from a study of blood T cell repertoires in COVID-19. About the research overall: The cDNA or gDNA used as material had been derived from T cells, B-cell-depleted T cells, or PBMCs.

The V end lost 1 base, the J end lost 4 bases, and 14 bases lay between the germline ends. The CDR3 totals 16 residues. Germline assignment: CDR1 MGHRA and CDR2 YSYEKL. Assay used: immunoSEQ multiplex PCR; TCRdb lists only in-frame clones, some missing. The sample holds fewer than 300,000 clones, about 76% seen once. The sequence came from a woman aged 55-70 years with active or convalescent COVID-19. The rearrangement links TRBV4-1 to TRBJ2-1; D unresolved. The material sequenced was peripheral blood. The CDR3 DNA sequence: TGCGCCAGCAGCCAAGGAAACCTAGTGAGGTACAATGAGCAGTTCTTC. The encoded protein is CASSQGNLVRYNEQFF.